The 3 T cell receptor beta chains listed next were all sequenced from one sample in a study of blood T cell repertoires in COVID-19. Profiling relied on immunoSEQ multiplex PCR, and the TCRdb table lists in-frame clones only, not all of them. Of approximately 250,000 clones listed, 85% to 90% were seen once; the top ten hold roughly 4.3%. The sample taken for sequencing was PBMCs or T cells enriched from blood (not recorded which). These receptors came from a woman aged 25-40 years with acute COVID-19.

V gene TRBV2 combines with J gene TRBJ2-7, with D perhaps matching TRBD2 (5 bases). Germline loops: CDR1 SNHLY, CDR2 FYNNEI. The V end lost 5 bases, the J end lost 7 bases, and 15 bases lay between the germline ends. This CDR3 has 13 amino acids. Here the CDR3 reads CASSIELAREQYF. DNA of the CDR3: TGTGCCAGCAGTATTGAGCTAGCTCGAGAGCAGTACTTC.

The V gene is TRBV5-1, the J gene TRBJ2-3; possible D gene TRBD1, 6 bases. The germline gives CDR1 SGHRS, CDR2 YFSETQ. V shed 0 bases and J shed 2 bases, with 13 bases lying between them. The CDR3 length is 16 residues. DNA for the CDR3: TGCGCCAGCAGCTTGGACGGGACAATCACCACAGATACGCAGTATTTT. It translates to CASSLDGTITTDTQYF.

The chain recombines TRBV11-3 with TRBJ2-1; D might be TRBD1 (7 bases). Germline V CDR1 and CDR2: SGHNT, YENEEA. This CDR3 is 16 amino acids long. Trimming cost V 1 base and J 7 bases, with 17 bases left between them. The CDR3 bases are TGTGCCAGCAGCTTAGGCGGGACAGCGACCCAAAATGAGCAGTTCTTC. Translated: CASSLGGTATQNEQFF.